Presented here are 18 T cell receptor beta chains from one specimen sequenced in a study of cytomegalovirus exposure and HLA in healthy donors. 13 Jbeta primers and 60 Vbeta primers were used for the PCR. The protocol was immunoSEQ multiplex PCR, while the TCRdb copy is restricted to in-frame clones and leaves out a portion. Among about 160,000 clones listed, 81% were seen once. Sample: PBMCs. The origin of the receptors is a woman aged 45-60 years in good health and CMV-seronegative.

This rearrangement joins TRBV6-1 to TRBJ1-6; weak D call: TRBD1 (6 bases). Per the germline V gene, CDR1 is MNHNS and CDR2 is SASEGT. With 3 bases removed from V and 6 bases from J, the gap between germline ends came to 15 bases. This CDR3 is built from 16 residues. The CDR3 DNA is TGTGCCAGCAGTGATCGCCTTGGGGGCGGTAATTCACCCCTCCACTTT. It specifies CASSDRLGGGNSPLHF.

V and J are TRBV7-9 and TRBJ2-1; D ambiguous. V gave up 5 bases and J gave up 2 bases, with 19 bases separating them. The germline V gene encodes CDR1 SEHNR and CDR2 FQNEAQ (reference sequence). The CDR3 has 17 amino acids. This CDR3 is CASSQTRGGVTYNEQFF. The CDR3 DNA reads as TGTGCCAGCAGCCAGACGAGAGGCGGCGTAACCTACAATGAGCAGTTCTTC.

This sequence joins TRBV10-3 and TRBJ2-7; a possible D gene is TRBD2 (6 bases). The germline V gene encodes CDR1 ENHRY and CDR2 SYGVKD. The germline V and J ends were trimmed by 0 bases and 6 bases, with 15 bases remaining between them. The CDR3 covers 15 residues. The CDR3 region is CAISESRGYTGEQYF. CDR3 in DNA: TGTGCCATCAGTGAGTCCCGGGGGTATACGGGCGAGCAGTACTTC.

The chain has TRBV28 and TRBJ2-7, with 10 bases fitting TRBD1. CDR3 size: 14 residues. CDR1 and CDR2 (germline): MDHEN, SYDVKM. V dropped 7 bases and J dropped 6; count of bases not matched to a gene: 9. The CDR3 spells CASISGTGVGEQYF. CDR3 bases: TGTGCCAGCATCTCCGGGACAGGGGTTGGCGAGCAGTACTTC.

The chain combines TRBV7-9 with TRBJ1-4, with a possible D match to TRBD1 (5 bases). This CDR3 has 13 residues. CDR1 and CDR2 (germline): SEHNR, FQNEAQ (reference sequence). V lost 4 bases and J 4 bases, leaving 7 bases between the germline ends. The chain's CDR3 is CASSSDSNEKLFF. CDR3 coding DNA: TGTGCCAGCAGCTCCGACAGTAATGAAAAACTGTTTTTT.

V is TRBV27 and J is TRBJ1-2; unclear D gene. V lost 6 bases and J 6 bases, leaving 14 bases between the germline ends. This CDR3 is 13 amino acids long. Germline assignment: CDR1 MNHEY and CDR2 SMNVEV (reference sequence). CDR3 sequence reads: CASRLEGVDGYTF. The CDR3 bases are TGTGCCAGCAGATTGGAGGGAGTAGATGGCTACACCTTC.

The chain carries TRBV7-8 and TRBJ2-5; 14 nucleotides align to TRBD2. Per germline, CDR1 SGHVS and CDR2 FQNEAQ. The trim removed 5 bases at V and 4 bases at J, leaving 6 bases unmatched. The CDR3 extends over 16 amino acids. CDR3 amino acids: CASSLRTSGGRETQYF. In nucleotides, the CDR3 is TGTGCCAGCAGCCTTCGGACTAGCGGGGGGCGAGAGACCCAGTACTTC.

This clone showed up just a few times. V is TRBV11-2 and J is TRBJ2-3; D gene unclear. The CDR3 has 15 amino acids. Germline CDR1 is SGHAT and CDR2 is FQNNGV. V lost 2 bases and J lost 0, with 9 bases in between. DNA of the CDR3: TGTGCCAGCAGCTTATGGCTTCCTAGCACAGATACGCAGTATTTT. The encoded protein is CASSLWLPSTDTQYF.

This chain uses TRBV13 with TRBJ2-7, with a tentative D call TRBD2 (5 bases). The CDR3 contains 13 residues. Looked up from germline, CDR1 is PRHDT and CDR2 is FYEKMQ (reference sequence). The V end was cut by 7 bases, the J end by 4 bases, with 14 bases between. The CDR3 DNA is TGTGCCAGCACCTCCGAGGGCAATTACGAGCAGTACTTC. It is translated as CASTSEGNYEQYF.

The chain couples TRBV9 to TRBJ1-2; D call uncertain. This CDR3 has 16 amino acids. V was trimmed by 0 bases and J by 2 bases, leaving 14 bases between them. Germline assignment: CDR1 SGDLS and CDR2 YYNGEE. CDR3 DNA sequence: TGTGCCAGCAGCGTAGTCCAAAGCGGCAGCAACTATGGCTACACCTTC. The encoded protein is CASSVVQSGSNYGYTF.

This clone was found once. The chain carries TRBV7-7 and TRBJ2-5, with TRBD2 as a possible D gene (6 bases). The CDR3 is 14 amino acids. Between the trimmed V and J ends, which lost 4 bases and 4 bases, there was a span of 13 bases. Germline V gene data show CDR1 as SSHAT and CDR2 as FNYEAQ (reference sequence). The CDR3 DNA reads TGTGCCAGCAGCTCTTCCCAGGGAGGAGAGACCCAGTACTTC. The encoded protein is CASSSSQGGETQYF.

The CDR3 nucleotides read TGTGCCAGCAGTCAAAACTACTACTCCCGTTCGGAGACCCAGTACTTC. Amino acids: CASSQNYYSRSETQYF. The rearrangement joins TRBV6-6 to TRBJ2-5; no reliable D call. CDR1 is MNHNY, CDR2 SVGAGI, per germline (reference sequence). V was pared by 5 bases and J by 5 bases, with 21 bases between. The CDR3 spans 16 residues.

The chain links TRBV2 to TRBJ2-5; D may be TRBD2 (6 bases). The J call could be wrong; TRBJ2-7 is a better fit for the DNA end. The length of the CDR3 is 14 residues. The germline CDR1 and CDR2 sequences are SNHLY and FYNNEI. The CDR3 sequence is CASRFGGNSYEQYF. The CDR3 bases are TGTGCCAGCAGGTTCGGAGGGAACTCCTACGAGCAGTACTTC.

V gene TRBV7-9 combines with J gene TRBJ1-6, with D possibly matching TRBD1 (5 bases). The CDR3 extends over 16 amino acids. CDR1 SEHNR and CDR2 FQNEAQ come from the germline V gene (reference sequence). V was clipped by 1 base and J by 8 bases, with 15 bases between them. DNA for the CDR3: TGTGCCAGCAGCTTAGGAAGGGGAGGTGTGGATTCACCCCTCCACTTT. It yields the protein CASSLGRGGVDSPLHF.

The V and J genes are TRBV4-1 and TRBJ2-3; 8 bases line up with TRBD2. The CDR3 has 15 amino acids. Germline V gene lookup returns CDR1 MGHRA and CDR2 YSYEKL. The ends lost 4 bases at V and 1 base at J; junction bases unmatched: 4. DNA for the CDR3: TGCGCCAGCAGCCCAGCGGGAGTGGGCACAGATACGCAGTATTTT. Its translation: CASSPAGVGTDTQYF.

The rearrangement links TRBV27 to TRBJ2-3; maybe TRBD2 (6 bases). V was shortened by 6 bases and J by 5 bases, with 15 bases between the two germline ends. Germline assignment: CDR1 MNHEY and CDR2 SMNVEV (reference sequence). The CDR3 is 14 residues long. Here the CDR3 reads CASRLRLGVDTQYF. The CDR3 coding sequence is TGTGCCAGCAGGCTGCGACTAGGTGTAGATACGCAGTATTTT.

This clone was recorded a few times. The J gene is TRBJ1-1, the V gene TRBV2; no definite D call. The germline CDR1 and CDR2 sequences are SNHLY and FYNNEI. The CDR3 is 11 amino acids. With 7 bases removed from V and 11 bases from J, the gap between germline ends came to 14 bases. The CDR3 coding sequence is TGTGCCAGCACCCAAGCGGGGAGTGCTTTCTTT. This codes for CASTQAGSAFF.

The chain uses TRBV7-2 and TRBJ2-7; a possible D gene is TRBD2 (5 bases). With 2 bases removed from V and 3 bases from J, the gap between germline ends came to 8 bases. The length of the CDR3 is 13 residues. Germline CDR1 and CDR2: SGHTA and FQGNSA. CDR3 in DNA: TGTGCCAGCAGCTTAATCGAGGGCTACGAGCAGTACTTC. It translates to CASSLIEGYEQYF.